The sequence of this T cell receptor beta chain was determined in a study of shared clonotypes between healthy human individuals. Germline CDR1 SGHRS, CDR2 YFSETQ. This CDR3 has 15 residues. TCRdb's copy holds only in-frame clones and misses some; the assay was immunoSEQ multiplex PCR. The sample consists of about 2.3 million clones, around 90% of them appearing once. As to this clone: One end of the junction is discordant with germline, which a read error may explain.

The TCR sequence derives from a man younger than 30 in good health. Some clones in this sample may be carry-over from other donors' samples. This chain links TRBV5-1 with TRBJ1-2; weak D call: TRBD1 (5 bases). Sample: naive CD4+ T cells from PBMCs. Stated subset: CD45RA+ positively selected. The CDR3: CASSLGPTPGPRGYF. CDR3 in DNA: TGCGCCAGCAGCTTGGGCCCTACCCCAGGGCCGCGGGGATACTTC.